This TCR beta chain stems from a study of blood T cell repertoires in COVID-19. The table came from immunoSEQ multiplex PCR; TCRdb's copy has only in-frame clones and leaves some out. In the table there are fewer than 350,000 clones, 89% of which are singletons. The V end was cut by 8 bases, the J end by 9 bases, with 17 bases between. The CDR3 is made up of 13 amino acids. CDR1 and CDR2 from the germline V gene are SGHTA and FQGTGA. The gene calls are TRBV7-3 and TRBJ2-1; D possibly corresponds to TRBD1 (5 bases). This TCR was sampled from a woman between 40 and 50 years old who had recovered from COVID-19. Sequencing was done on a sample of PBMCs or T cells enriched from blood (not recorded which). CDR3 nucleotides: TGTGCCAGCGGAGACAGCCCTCGAGGTGAGCAGTTCTTC. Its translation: CASGDSPRGEQFF.